This is a list of T cell receptor beta chains from one sample in a study of immune evolution from preneoplasia to lung adenocarcinoma. TCRdb's copy holds only in-frame clones and misses some; the assay was immunoSEQ multiplex PCR. The table shows approximately 9,100 clones, with approximately 85% occurring only once. Sequenced material: FFPE minimally invasive lung adenocarcinoma tissue. The receptors shown here come from a person aged 65 to 79 with lung adenocarcinoma. CDR3s include the opening cysteine and the closing phenylalanine or tryptophan. Each record gives: J gene, clone size, V gene, D gene, CDR3 DNA, CDR3 protein. The D gene is left open where the match is weak. Clone size appears in some rows only: once, few, many, or a class for an expanded clone.

>TRBJ2-1|few|TRBV7-9|.
TGTGCCAGCAGCTTAGTTTGGGATTTGTCCTACAATGAGCAGTTCTTC
CASSLVWDLSYNEQFF
>TRBJ1-1|.|TRBV29-1|.
TGCAGCGTTGTTGGAGGGAAAGAATCGAACACTGAAGCTTTCTTT
CSVVGGKESNTEAFF
>TRBJ1-1|.|TRBV29-1|.
TGCAGCGTTGTGTCGGGGATGAACACTGAAGCTTTCTTT
CSVVSGMNTEAFF
>TRBJ1-2|.|TRBV5-7|.
TGTGCCAGCAGCCGGGGGGGCTGGTTCTTC
CASSRGGWFF
>TRBJ2-7|.|TRBV20-1|.
TGCAGTGCTAGACGACACGAGCAGTACTTC
CSARRHEQYF
>TRBJ2-3|.|TRBV7-3|.
TGTGCCAGCAGCCCCAGCCCCCGGGAGCCCTATGATACGCAGTATTTT
CASSPSPREPYDTQYF
>TRBJ2-5|.|TRBV15|TRBD2
TGTGCCACCAGCAGGGGCGCGGGGGTTAGGGGCGAGACCCAGTACTTC
CATSRGAGVRGETQYF
>TRBJ2-7|.|TRBV30|TRBD1
TGTGCCTGGAGTGCCGGGGACAGGGTGATTCACGAGCAGTACTTC
CAWSAGDRVIHEQYF
>TRBJ2-5|.|TRBV29-1|.
TGCAGCGTGCGCCCCGTTTTCCAAGAGACCCAGTACTTC
CSVRPVFQETQYF
>TRBJ2-3|.|TRBV6-1|TRBD2
TGTGCCAGCAAACCTGGGACTAGCGGGGCAGATACGCAGTATTTT
CASKPGTSGADTQYF
>TRBJ1-1|.|TRBV16|.
TGTGCCAGCAGCCAAGGGCTTGGGTCAAGTGAAGCTTTCTTT
CASSQGLGSSEAFF
>TRBJ1-5|once|TRBV2|.
TGTGCCAGCAGTACGGACGGATACAATCAGCCCCAGCATTTT
CASSTDGYNQPQHF
>TRBJ2-5|once|TRBV29-1|.
TGCAGCGTAACATCGGAGACCCAGTACTTC
CSVTSETQYF
>TRBJ1-2|.|TRBV6-5|TRBD1
TGTGCCAGCAGTCGGGCGACAGGGCAGGCCTATGGCTACACCTTC
CASSRATGQAYGYTF
>TRBJ1-3|.|TRBV18|.
TGTGCCAGCTCACCACAGCCTGGGAGCTCTGGAAACACCATATATTTT
CASSPQPGSSGNTIYF
>TRBJ1-1|.|TRBV28|.
TGTGCCAGCAGTATTGGTCAGGGGACCACTGAAGCTTTCTTT
CASSIGQGTTEAFF
>TRBJ1-4|.|TRBV7-9|.
TGTGCCAGCAGCTCGACCTGGGCGGCTAATGAAAAACTGTTTTTT
CASSSTWAANEKLFF
>TRBJ2-5|.|TRBV12-5|TRBD1
TGTGCTAGTGGATTAACAGGGGCCTCAGGGGAGACCCAGTACTTC
CASGLTGASGETQYF
>TRBJ2-7|.|TRBV11-2|.
TGTGCCAGCAGCTTAACCATGACAGTAGTCTCCTACGAGCAGTACTTC
CASSLTMTVVSYEQYF
>TRBJ2-1|.|TRBV5-8|.
TGTGCCAGCAGCTTGCGCAGGGTTTTTAATGAGCAGTTCTTC
CASSLRRVFNEQFF
>TRBJ2-1|.|TRBV7-9|.
TGTGCCAGCAGCTTAATCTATGAGCAGTTCTTC
CASSLIYEQFF
>TRBJ2-2|.|TRBV7-9|TRBD1
TGTGCCAGCAGCGGACAGGGGATACTGAACATGGGGCCCGGGGAGCTGTTTTTT
CASSGQGILNMGPGELFF
>TRBJ1-1|.|TRBV7-3|.
TGTGCCAGCAGCTTTAAACCGGGTGGCACTGAAGCTTTCTTT
CASSFKPGGTEAFF
>TRBJ2-2|.|TRBV7-9|.
TGTGCCAGCAGAAGAACCGGGACCGGGGAGCTGTTTTTT
CASRRTGTGELFF
>TRBJ1-4|once|TRBV7-8|.
TGTGCCAGCAGCTCCACAGCCCGGGGGGAAAAACTGTTTTTT
CASSSTARGEKLFF
>TRBJ1-2|.|TRBV11-2|.
TGTGCCAGCAGCTTAGACAGGTTCTATGGCTACACCTTC
CASSLDRFYGYTF
>TRBJ2-7|.|TRBV19|.
TGTGCCAGTAGTTCCAGTTACGAGCAGTACTTC
CASSSSYEQYF